This TCR beta chain was captured by sequencing in a study of blood T cell repertoires in COVID-19. The overall study: Italy, Spain and the United States were the sources of the convalescent and acute COVID-19 samples. T cells, B-cell-depleted T cells, or PBMCs supplied cDNA or gDNA.

As processed by the authors: Estimates of nucleated cell counts were drawn from the amplification of reference gene primers. This table comes from immunoSEQ multiplex PCR, and its TCRdb copy is limited to in-frame clones, with some not included. V and J calls and clone size are those listed in that table; D and trimming were worked out from the DNA. The sample shows around 97,000 clones, about 87% of them seen only once. V shed 5 bases and J shed 2 bases, with 19 bases lying between them. The CDR3 sequence is 16 residues long. In germline, CDR1 is MNHEY, CDR2 SMNVEV (reference sequence). Sequenced sample: peripheral blood. This chain links TRBV27 with TRBJ2-7; D perhaps matches TRBD1 (6 bases). This TCR came from a human donor in a cohort sampled during active COVID-19. The CDR3 region is CASSIKQGGLTYEQYF. The CDR3 DNA sequence: TGTGCCAGCAGTATCAAACAGGGTGGCCTCACCTACGAGCAGTACTTC.